This TCR beta chain came from a study of human T cells and chemical hapten exposure. Across the whole study: Donors were sensitized with 2% DPC on the upper inner arm.

The CDR3 contains 17 residues. Trimming cost V 3 bases and J 3 bases; bases outside gene matches: 5. Germline-derived CDR1 and CDR2 are SGHTA and FQGNSA. TCRdb re-analysed the RACE reads in MiXCR, keeping a single row per CDR3 protein. The sample has 85,000 to 100,000 distinct CDR3 sequences; approximately 11% are singletons. Findings and limits, study-wide: Expanded TCRs clustered into significantly more large CDR3 similarity groups than controls, the analysis revealed. With alopecia, donors may have immune responses unlike healthy people's. DPC sensitization left the count of TCRs above 1 in 1000 unchanged.

This clonotype was detected only a few times. Its target is unknown. Time point here: pre-sensitization, week 0. Described treatment: therapeutic diphenylcyclopropenone sensitization with weekly scalp DPC. This rearrangement joins TRBV7-2 to TRBJ2-7, with 16 nucleotides matching TRBD2. Sequences were derived from whole blood, sampled in connection with sensitization to the hapten diphenylcyclopropenone (DPC). The TCR comes from a woman between 55 and 75 years old with alopecia areata. Some clones in this sample may be carry-over from other donors' samples. The CDR3 DNA is TGTGCCAGCAGCTTTTCGGGACTAGCGGGGGGGTACTACGAGCAGTACTTC. This translates into CASSFSGLAGGYYEQYF.